A selection of T cell receptor beta chains follows, all from one sample in a study of cytomegalovirus exposure and HLA in healthy donors. The method was immunoSEQ multiplex PCR; TCRdb's version includes in-frame clones alone and lacks a portion of them. The sample holds 200,000 to 300,000 clones, roughly 80% seen once. Sequencing was done on a sample of PBMCs. These receptor sequences come from a middle-aged woman in good health and CMV-seropositive. CDR3s include the opening cysteine and the closing phenylalanine or tryptophan. A D gene is named only where the DNA matches it firmly. Rows may omit the clone size; those that give it use once, few, many or a size class.

J gene	clone size	D gene	V gene	CDR3 protein	CDR3 DNA
TRBJ1-1	.	.	TRBV5-1	CASSPGMGTEAFF	TGCGCCAGCAGCCCCGGGATGGGAACTGAAGCTTTCTTT
TRBJ2-5	.	.	TRBV15	CATSRDGTFQETQYF	TGTGCCACCAGCAGAGACGGGACTTTTCAAGAGACCCAGTACTTC
TRBJ2-3	few	TRBD2	TRBV27	CASSLGGAVTDTQYF	TGTGCCAGCAGTCTCGGGGGGGCCGTGACAGATACGCAGTATTTT
TRBJ1-1	.	.	TRBV25-1	CASRKRRKKFDTEAFF	TGTGCCAGCAGGAAACGGCGGAAAAAATTTGACACTGAAGCTTTCTTT
TRBJ2-1	.	.	TRBV18	CASSQDYRGDEQFF	TGTGCCAGCTCACAGGACTACAGGGGTGATGAGCAGTTCTTC
TRBJ2-5	once	TRBD2	TRBV6-4	CASSPSGRAGLETQYF	TGTGCCAGCAGTCCTAGCGGGAGGGCCGGTCTTGAGACCCAGTACTTC
TRBJ1-1	.	.	TRBV6-5	CVSSYQRGNTEAFF	TGTGTCAGCAGTTACCAGCGCGGGAACACTGAAGCTTTCTTT
TRBJ2-5	.	TRBD2	TRBV5-3	CARSSPGGAGYQETQYF	TGTGCCAGAAGCTCCCCCGGGGGAGCGGGGTACCAAGAGACCCAGTACTTC
TRBJ1-3	.	.	TRBV5-1	CASSFVGGSGNTIYF	TGCGCCAGCAGCTTCGTGGGGGGCTCTGGAAACACCATATATTTT
TRBJ2-3	.	TRBD2	TRBV27	CASGLAGEVADTQYF	TGTGCCAGCGGTCTAGCGGGGGAGGTGGCAGATACGCAGTATTTT
TRBJ2-5	.	.	TRBV5-4	CASSKEPGKETQYF	TGTGCCAGCAGTAAGGAGCCGGGGAAAGAGACCCAGTACTTC
TRBJ1-3	.	.	TRBV30	CAWSVSRAGNTIYF	TGTGCCTGGAGTGTGTCCAGGGCTGGAAACACCATATATTTT
TRBJ2-1	.	.	TRBV5-6	CASSRTLGYNEQFF	TGTGCCAGCAGTCGGACTTTAGGGTACAATGAGCAGTTCTTC
TRBJ2-5	few	.	TRBV30	CAWSFSGHNVETQYF	TGTGCCTGGAGTTTCTCGGGACACAATGTGGAGACCCAGTACTTC
TRBJ1-2	.	.	TRBV25-1	CASSEKGGVGNYGYTF	TGTGCCAGCAGTGAAAAGGGAGGGGTGGGGAACTATGGCTACACCTTC
TRBJ2-5	.	.	TRBV7-2	CASSLGRRETQYF	TGTGCCAGCAGCTTAGGCAGGAGGGAGACCCAGTACTTC
TRBJ2-7	few	TRBD2	TRBV7-6	CASSLGREGREQYF	TGTGCCAGCAGCTTAGGGCGGGAGGGCAGAGAGCAGTACTTC
TRBJ1-3	.	.	TRBV7-9	CASSWGEDGNTIYF	TGTGCCAGCAGCTGGGGGGAGGACGGAAACACCATATATTTT
TRBJ2-7	.	.	TRBV19	CASSGQMSEQYF	TGTGCCAGTAGTGGCCAGATGTCCGAGCAGTACTTC
TRBJ1-2	.	TRBD1	TRBV13	CASSPFGQAYGYTF	TGTGCCAGCAGCCCCTTCGGACAGGCCTATGGCTACACCTTC
TRBJ1-1	.	.	TRBV4-1	CASSHPFMNTEAFF	TGCGCCAGCAGCCATCCTTTTATGAACACTGAAGCTTTCTTT
TRBJ2-6	.	TRBD1	TRBV4-2	CASSQVDREANVLTF	TGTGCCAGCAGCCAGGTAGACAGGGAAGCCAACGTCCTGACTTTC
TRBJ1-5	.	.	TRBV6-5	CASSPGRTNQPQHF	TGTGCCAGCAGTCCGGGGAGGACTAATCAGCCCCAGCATTTT
TRBJ2-1	.	.	TRBV7-2	CASSSLIYNEQFF	TGTGCCAGCAGCAGCCTTATCTACAATGAGCAGTTCTTC
TRBJ1-2	.	TRBD1	TRBV7-9	CASSLGGTGTSRGYTF	TGTGCCAGCAGCTTAGGAGGGACAGGGACCTCCAGGGGCTACACCTTC
TRBJ1-6	few	.	TRBV18	CASSPPLTGRSPLHF	TGTGCCAGCTCACCACCGCTAACAGGGCGTTCACCCCTCCACTTT
TRBJ2-5	.	TRBD2	TRBV11-3	CASSIRTSGGETQYF	TGTGCCAGCAGCATAAGGACTAGCGGGGGAGAGACCCAGTACTTC
TRBJ2-4	.	TRBD2	TRBV5-6	CASSSLREGFRAAKNIQYF	TGTGCCAGCAGCTCCTTACGGGAGGGCTTTCGGGCGGCCAAAAACATTCAGTACTTC
TRBJ2-7	few	.	TRBV7-9	CASSKSGSSYEQYF	TGTGCCAGCAGCAAATCGGGGAGCTCCTACGAGCAGTACTTC
TRBJ1-5	.	.	TRBV10-2	CASSESGGKPQHF	TGCGCCAGCAGTGAGTCGGGGGGTAAGCCCCAGCATTTT
TRBJ2-1	.	TRBD1	TRBV10-2	CASSPRDRSYNEQFF	TGCGCCAGCAGCCCCCGGGACAGATCCTACAATGAGCAGTTCTTC
TRBJ1-5	once	TRBD1	TRBV27	CASSPGGTGQPQHF	TGTGCCAGCAGTCCAGGGGGGACGGGACAGCCCCAGCATTTT
TRBJ2-5	.	TRBD2	TRBV7-2	CATRLAGGRETQYF	TGTGCCACCAGACTAGCGGGGGGGCGGGAGACCCAGTACTTC
TRBJ2-5	.	TRBD1	TRBV5-4	CASSSKTGEETQYF	TGTGCCAGCAGCTCAAAAACAGGGGAAGAGACCCAGTACTTC
TRBJ1-1	.	TRBD1	TRBV9	CASSAPGQGMNTEAFF	TGTGCCAGCAGCGCCCCGGGACAGGGCATGAACACTGAAGCTTTCTTT
TRBJ1-1	.	.	TRBV4-2	CASSLWTALNTEAFF	TGTGCCAGCAGCCTATGGACAGCATTGAACACTGAAGCTTTCTTT
TRBJ2-6	.	TRBD2	TRBV30	CAWTSGLSGANVLTF	TGTGCCTGGACTAGCGGGCTCTCTGGGGCCAACGTCCTGACTTTC
TRBJ2-7	.	TRBD1	TRBV7-9	CASSPATGERYEQYF	TGTGCCAGCAGCCCCGCGACAGGGGAGCGCTACGAGCAGTACTTC
TRBJ2-7	.	.	TRBV5-1	CASSLSQSTEQYF	TGCGCCAGCAGCTTGTCTCAGTCAACCGAGCAGTACTTC
TRBJ2-1	.	TRBD2	TRBV7-9	CSSSLVTTSGGASVYEQFF	TGTTCCAGCAGCTTAGTTACTACTAGCGGGGGGGCCTCAGTGTATGAGCAGTTCTTC
TRBJ2-1	.	TRBD2	TRBV27	CASSLGLAGGRDYNEQFF	TGTGCCAGCAGTTTGGGACTAGCGGGGGGGCGAGACTACAATGAGCAGTTCTTC
TRBJ1-1	.	.	TRBV5-1	CASSSPSGNTEAFF	TGCGCCAGCAGCTCTCCCTCAGGGAACACTGAAGCTTTCTTT
TRBJ2-1	.	.	TRBV5-6	CASSFSEKQFF	TGTGCCAGCAGCTTTTCGGAGAAGCAGTTCTTC
TRBJ1-4	.	TRBD1	TRBV7-9	CASSRLTGANEKLFF	TGTGCCAGCAGCCGACTGACAGGGGCTAATGAAAAACTGTTTTTT
TRBJ1-2	.	.	TRBV5-6	CASSFVREGQGYTF	TGTGCCAGCAGCTTCGTACGGGAAGGGCAAGGCTACACCTTC
TRBJ1-1	.	TRBD1	TRBV20-1	CRGSGGSEAFF	TGCAGGGGATCAGGGGGATCTGAAGCTTTCTTT
TRBJ2-2	.	.	TRBV30	CATWARDWAMGELFF	TGTGCCACCTGGGCCCGGGACTGGGCGATGGGGGAGCTGTTTTTT
TRBJ2-5	.	.	TRBV4-1	CASSYGRFETQYF	TGCGCCAGCAGCTACGGTCGCTTCGAGACCCAGTACTTC
TRBJ2-3	.	.	TRBV29-1	CSVDDTTTDTQYF	TGCAGCGTTGATGACACCACCACAGATACGCAGTATTTT
TRBJ2-2	.	TRBD2	TRBV5-4	CASSLISGGSTGELFF	TGTGCCAGCAGCTTGATCAGCGGGGGGTCCACCGGGGAGCTGTTTTTT
TRBJ1-3	.	.	TRBV30	CAWSRDRTGNTIYF	TGTGCCTGGAGTCGCGACAGAACTGGAAACACCATATATTTT
TRBJ1-1	few	.	TRBV21-1	CASSKDKGRSKVPNTEAFF	TGTGCCAGCAGCAAAGATAAGGGGCGAAGTAAAGTTCCGAACACTGAAGCTTTCTTT
TRBJ2-3	.	TRBD2	TRBV4-2	CASSPRLAGGADTQYF	TGTGCCAGCAGCCCCCGACTAGCGGGCGGGGCAGATACGCAGTATTTT
TRBJ2-7	.	.	TRBV9	CASSGDSYEQYF	TGTGCCAGCAGCGGCGACAGTTACGAGCAGTACTTC
TRBJ2-7	.	TRBD2	TRBV12-5	CASANGGGFGVYEQYF	TGTGCTAGTGCCAACGGGGGAGGGTTCGGGGTCTACGAGCAGTACTTC
TRBJ1-2	few	TRBD1	TRBV5-1	CASSPAGGGYGYTF	TGCGCCAGCTCTCCGGCAGGGGGCGGATATGGCTACACCTTC